These 2 T cell receptor beta chains were sequenced from one sample in a study of T cells expressing NK-cell markers. TCRdb reprocessed the 5' RACE reads and reports one entry per CDR3 protein, with no DNA. The sample's table shows approximately 420,000 distinct CDR3 sequences. The sequencing sample was made of blood T cells: a sorted CD56 or NKG2C T cell subset, CD4+ or CD8+ T cells, or bulk PBMC T cells (not recorded which). These receptor sequences come from a woman between 50 and 59 years old in good health.

The rearrangement uses TRBV5-1 and TRBJ1-2. Germline V gene lookup returns CDR1 SGHRS and CDR2 YFSETQ. CDR3 length: 14 amino acids. The CDR3 reads CASSLDRVFDGYTF. Combining the CDR3 with reference TRBV5-1 and TRBJ1-2 gives the whole variable domain KAGVTQTPRYLIKTRGQQVTLSCSPISGHRSVSWYQQTPGQGLQFLFEYFSETQRNKGNFPGRFSGRQFSNSRSEMNVSTLELGDSALYLCASSLDRVFDGYTFGSGTRLTVV.

The chain links TRBV12-3 or TRBV12-4 to TRBJ2-7; the TCRdb call, TRBD2, lacks DNA for checking. CDR3 size: 14 residues. This CDR3 reads CASNPAGGFYEQYF.